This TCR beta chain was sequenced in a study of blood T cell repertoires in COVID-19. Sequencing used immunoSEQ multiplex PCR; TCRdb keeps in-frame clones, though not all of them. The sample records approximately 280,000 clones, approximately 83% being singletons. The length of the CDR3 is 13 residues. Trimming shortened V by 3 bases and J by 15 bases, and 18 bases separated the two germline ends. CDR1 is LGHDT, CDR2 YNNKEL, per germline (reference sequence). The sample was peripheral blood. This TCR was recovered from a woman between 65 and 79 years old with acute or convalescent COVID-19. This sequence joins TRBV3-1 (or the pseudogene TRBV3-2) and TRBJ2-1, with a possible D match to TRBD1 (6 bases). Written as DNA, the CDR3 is TGTGCCAGCAGCCAGGCCCCCAGCGGACAGCCGTTCTTC. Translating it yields CASSQAPSGQPFF.